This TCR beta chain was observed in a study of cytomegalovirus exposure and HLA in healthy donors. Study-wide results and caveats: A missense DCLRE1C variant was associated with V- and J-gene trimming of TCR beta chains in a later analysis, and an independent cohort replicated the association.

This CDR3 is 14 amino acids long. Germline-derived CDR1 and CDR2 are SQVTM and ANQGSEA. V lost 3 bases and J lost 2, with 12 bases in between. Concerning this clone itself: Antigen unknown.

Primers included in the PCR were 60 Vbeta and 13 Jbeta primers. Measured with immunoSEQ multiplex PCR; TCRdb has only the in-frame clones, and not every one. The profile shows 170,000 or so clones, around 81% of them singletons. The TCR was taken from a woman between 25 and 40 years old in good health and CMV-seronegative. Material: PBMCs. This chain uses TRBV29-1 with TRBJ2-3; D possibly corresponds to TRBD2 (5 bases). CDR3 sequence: CSVDKSGVTDTQYF. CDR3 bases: TGCAGCGTTGATAAGAGCGGAGTCACAGATACGCAGTATTTT.